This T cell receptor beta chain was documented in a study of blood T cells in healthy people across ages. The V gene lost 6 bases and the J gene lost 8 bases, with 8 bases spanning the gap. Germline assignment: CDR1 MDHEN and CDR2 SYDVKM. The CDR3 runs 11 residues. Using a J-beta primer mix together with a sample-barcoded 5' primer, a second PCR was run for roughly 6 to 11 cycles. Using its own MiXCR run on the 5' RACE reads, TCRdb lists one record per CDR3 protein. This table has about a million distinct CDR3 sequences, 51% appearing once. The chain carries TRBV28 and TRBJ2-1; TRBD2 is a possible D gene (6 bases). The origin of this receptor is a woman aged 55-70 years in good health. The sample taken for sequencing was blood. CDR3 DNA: TGTGCCAGCAGGGGGGGTGATGAGCAGTTCTTC. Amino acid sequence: CASRGGDEQFF.